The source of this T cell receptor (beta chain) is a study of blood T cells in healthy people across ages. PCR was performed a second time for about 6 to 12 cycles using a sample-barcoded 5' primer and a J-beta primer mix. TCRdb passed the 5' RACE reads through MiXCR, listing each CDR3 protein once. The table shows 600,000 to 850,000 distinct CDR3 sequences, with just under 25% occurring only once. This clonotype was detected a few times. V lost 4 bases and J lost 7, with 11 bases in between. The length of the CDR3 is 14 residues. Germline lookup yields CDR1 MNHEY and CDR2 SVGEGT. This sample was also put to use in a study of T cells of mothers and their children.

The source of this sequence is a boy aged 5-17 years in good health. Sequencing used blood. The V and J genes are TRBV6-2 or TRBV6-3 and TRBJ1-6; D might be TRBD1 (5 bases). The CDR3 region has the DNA TGTGCCAGCAGTTTTCGTCCAGGGAATTCACCCCTCCACTTT. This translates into CASSFRPGNSPLHF.